The entry below describes one T cell receptor (beta chain). RNA was extracted with the RNeasy kit, and a quantity of roughly 0.5 to 1 ug was reverse transcribed using random hexamers. TCRdb re-called the immunoSEQ multiplex PCR reads with MiXCR, one entry per CDR3 protein. Found here are some 200,000 distinct CDR3 sequences, 95% of them singletons; the top ten hold roughly 0.1%. This CDR3 has 13 amino acids. In germline, CDR1 is MNHEY, CDR2 SMNVEV (reference sequence). The V and J ends lost 6 bases and 3 bases, in that order; junction bases with no gene match: 4. Stable or active relapsing-remitting multiple sclerosis, untreated and meeting revised McDonald criteria, defined the controls. The CD8+ and CD4+ T cells were isolated magnetically using a negative isolation approach, whereas the TEMRA cells were enriched by FACS. The source of the sample is a study of CD8 T cells in Susac syndrome.

This rearrangement joins TRBV27 to TRBJ2-7; 8 nucleotides agree with TRBD1. The sequenced material came from CD4+ T cells from PBMCs. This TCR was sampled from a human donor with multiple sclerosis. The CDR3 loop reads CASRNTGGYEQYF. CDR3 nucleotide sequence: TGTGCCAGCAGAAATACAGGGGGCTACGAGCAGTACTTC.